This T cell receptor beta chain was sequenced for a study of blood T cell repertoires in COVID-19. At the level of the study: Sample material is recorded as cDNA or gDNA derived from T cells, B-cell-depleted T cells, or PBMCs.

Profiled with immunoSEQ multiplex PCR; TCRdb holds only in-frame clones, not every one. The sample lists about 120,000 clones, roughly four fifths seen once, with about 15% in the top ten. This receptor was obtained from a woman aged 60 to 75 with acute or convalescent COVID-19. The sequenced material came from peripheral blood.

The CDR3 sequence: CASSRSPGTLLYTIYF. CDR3 bases: TGTGCCAGCAGTCGAAGCCCGGGAACCTTGCTATACACCATATATTTT. The chain carries TRBV6-6 and TRBJ1-3; D gene ambiguous. This CDR3 is 16 amino acids long. Germline-derived CDR1 and CDR2 are MNHNY and SVGAGI (reference sequence). V lost 5 bases and J lost 8, with 22 bases in between.